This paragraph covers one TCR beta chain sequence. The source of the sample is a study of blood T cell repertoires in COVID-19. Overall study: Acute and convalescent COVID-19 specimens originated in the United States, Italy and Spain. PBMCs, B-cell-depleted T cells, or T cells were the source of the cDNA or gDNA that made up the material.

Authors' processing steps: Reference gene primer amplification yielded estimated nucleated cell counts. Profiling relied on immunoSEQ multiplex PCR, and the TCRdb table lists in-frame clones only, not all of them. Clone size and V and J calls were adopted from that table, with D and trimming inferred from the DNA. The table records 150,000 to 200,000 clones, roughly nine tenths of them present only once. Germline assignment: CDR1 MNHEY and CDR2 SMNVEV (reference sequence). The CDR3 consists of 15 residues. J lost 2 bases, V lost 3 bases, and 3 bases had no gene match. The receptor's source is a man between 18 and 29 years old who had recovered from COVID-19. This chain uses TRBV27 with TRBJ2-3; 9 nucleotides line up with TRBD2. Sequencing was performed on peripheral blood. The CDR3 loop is CASSLGGRDTDTQYF. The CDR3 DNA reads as TGTGCCAGCAGTTTGGGCGGGAGGGACACAGATACGCAGTATTTT.